This T cell receptor beta chain was sequenced for a study of T cells in Graves' hyperthyroidism and ophthalmopathy. Study background: Blood was drawn when the patient was first diagnosed and still untreated. Study-wide results and caveats: Using 13 V-J features, a model discriminated ophthalmopathy from stable hyperthyroidism. Model predictions of ophthalmopathy came a median roughly 6.4 months before onset.

The V gene's germline CDR1 is WNHNN and CDR2 SYGVQD (reference sequence). The V gene end was trimmed by 7 bases and the J gene end by 0 bases; junction bases not matched to a gene: 6. The CDR3 loop spans 16 amino acids. RNA transcripts provided the source from which TCR beta CDR3 regions were amplified. First-round RT-PCR of the TCR CDR3 relied on the HTBI primer set. In TCRdb, the multiplex PCR reads were re-called with MiXCR into one record per CDR3 protein. The sample consists of about 59,000 distinct CDR3 sequences, around 53% of them appearing once. Turning to this clonotype: What it binds is unknown.

This rearrangement joins TRBV10-1 to TRBJ2-2; 9 nucleotides match TRBD2. The receptor's source is an older woman with Graves' ophthalmopathy. What was sequenced was blood. The CDR3 region is CASKPSGAPNTGELFF. DNA for the CDR3: TGCGCCAGCAAGCCTAGCGGGGCCCCGAACACCGGGGAGCTGTTTTTT.